The 2 T cell receptor beta chains below were found in one sample sequenced in a study of cytomegalovirus exposure and HLA in healthy donors. PCR used 60 Vbeta primers and 13 Jbeta primers. Assay: immunoSEQ multiplex PCR; the TCRdb copy retains only in-frame clones and omits some. Among more than 140,000 clones listed, more than 70% were seen once. What was sequenced was PBMCs. These receptors were collected from a man between 35 and 55 years old in good health and CMV-seronegative.

The gene calls are TRBV27 and TRBJ2-1; TRBD1 matches 9 bases. This CDR3 region has 15 residues. Per the germline V gene, CDR1 is MNHEY and CDR2 is SMNVEV (reference sequence). V was clipped by 3 bases and J by 6 bases; unmatched bases: 6. The CDR3 spells CASSFSQGAVNEQFF. The CDR3 nucleotides read TGTGCCAGCAGTTTCTCACAGGGGGCCGTCAATGAGCAGTTCTTC.

J is TRBJ1-1 and V is TRBV19; perhaps TRBD1 as D (5 bases). Between the trimmed V and J ends, which lost 5 bases and 5 bases, there was a span of 21 bases. The CDR3 sequence is 16 residues long. Germline-derived CDR1 and CDR2 are LNHDA and SQIVND (reference sequence). The CDR3 protein is CASSASPGPGGTEAFF. The CDR3, as DNA: TGTGCCAGTAGTGCGAGCCCGGGTCCCGGGGGTACTGAAGCTTTCTTT.